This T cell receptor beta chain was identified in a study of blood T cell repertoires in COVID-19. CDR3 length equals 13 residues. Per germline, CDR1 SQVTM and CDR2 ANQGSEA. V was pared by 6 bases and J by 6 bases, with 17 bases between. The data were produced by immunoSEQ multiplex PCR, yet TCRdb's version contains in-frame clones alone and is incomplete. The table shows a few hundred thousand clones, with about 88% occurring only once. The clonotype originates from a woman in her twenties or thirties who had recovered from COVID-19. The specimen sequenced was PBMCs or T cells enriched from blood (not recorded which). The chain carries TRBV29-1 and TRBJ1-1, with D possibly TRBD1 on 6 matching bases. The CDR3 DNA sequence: TGCAGCGTACAGGGTGTCCGACACGCTGAAGCTTTCTTT. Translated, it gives CSVQGVRHAEAFF.